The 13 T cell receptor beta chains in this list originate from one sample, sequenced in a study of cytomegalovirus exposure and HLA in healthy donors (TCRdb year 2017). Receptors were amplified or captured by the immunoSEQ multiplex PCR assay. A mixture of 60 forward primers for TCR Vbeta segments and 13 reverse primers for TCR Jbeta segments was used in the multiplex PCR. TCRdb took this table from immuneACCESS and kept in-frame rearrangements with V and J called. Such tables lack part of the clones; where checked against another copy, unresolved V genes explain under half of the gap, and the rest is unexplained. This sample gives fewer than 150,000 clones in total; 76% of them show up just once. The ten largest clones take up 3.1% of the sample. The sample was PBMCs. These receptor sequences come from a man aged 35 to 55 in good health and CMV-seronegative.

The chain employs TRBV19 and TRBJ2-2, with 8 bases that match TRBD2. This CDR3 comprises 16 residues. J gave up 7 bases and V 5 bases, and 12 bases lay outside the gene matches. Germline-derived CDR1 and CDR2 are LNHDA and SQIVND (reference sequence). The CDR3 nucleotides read TGTGCCAGTAGTCCCCTAAGAGCGGGGGCGGTCGGGGAGCTGTTTTTT. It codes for CASSPLRAGAVGELFF.

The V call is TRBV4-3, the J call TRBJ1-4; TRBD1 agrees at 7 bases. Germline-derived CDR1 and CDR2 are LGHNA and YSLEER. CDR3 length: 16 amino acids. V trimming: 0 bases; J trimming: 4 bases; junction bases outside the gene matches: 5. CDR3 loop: CASSQDGWDSNEKLFF. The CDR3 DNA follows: TGCGCCAGCAGCCAAGATGGGTGGGACAGTAATGAAAAACTGTTTTTT.

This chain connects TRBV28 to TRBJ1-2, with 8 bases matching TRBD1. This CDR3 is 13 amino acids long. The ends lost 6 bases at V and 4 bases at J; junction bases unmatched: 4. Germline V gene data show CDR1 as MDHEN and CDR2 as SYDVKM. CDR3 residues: CASRETGGYGYTF. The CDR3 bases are TGTGCCAGCAGGGAAACAGGGGGCTATGGCTACACCTTC.

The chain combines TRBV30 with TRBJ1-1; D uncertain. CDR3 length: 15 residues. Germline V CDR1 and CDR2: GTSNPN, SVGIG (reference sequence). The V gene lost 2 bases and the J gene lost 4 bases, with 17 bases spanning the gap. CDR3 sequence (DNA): TGTGCCTGGAGTACTACACCAGACCAGACCACTGAAGCTTTCTTT. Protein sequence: CAWSTTPDQTTEAFF.

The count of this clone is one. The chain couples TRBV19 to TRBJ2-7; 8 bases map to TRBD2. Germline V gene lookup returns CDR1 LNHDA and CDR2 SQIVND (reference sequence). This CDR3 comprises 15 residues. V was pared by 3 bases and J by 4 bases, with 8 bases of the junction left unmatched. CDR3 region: CASSIYSGINYEQYF. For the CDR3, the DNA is TGTGCCAGTAGTATCTATAGCGGGATTAATTACGAGCAGTACTTC.

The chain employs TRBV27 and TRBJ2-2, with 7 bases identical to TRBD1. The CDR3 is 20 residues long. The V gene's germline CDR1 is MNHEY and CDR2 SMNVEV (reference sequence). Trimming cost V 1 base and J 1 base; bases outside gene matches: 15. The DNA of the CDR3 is TGTGCCAGCAGTTTATTTCGATCAGGGGGTAGACACGTGAACACCGGGGAGCTGTTTTTT. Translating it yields CASSLFRSGGRHVNTGELFF.

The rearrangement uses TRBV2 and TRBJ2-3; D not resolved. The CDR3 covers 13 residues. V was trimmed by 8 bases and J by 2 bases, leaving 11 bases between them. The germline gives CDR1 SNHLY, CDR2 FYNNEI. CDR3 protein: CASAQRYTDTQYF. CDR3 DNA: TGTGCCAGCGCTCAGCGCTACACAGATACGCAGTATTTT.

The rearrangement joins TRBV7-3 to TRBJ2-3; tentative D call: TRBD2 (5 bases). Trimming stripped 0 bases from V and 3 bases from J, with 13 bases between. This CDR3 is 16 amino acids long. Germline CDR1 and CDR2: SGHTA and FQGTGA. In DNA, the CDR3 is TGTGCCAGCAGCTTAACGATTGGACGGGGAACAGATACGCAGTATTTT. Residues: CASSLTIGRGTDTQYF. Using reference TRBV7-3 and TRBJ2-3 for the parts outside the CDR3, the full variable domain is GAGVSQTPSNKVTEKGKYVELRCDPISGHTALYWYRQSLGQGPEFLIYFQGTGAADDSGLPNDRFFAVRPEGSVSTLKIQRTERGDSAVYLCASSLTIGRGTDTQYFGPGTRLTVL.

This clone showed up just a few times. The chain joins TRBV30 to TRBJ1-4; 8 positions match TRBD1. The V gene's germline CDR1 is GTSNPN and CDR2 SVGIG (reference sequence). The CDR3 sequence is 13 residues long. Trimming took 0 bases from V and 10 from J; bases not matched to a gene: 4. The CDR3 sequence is CAWSVSGQGKLFF. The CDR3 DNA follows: TGTGCCTGGAGTGTATCCGGACAGGGAAAACTGTTTTTT.

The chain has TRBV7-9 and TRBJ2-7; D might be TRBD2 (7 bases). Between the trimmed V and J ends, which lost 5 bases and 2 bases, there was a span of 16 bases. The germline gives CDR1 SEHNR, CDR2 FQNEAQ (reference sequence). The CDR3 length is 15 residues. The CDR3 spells CASSPDLGGPYEQYF. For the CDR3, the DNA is TGTGCCAGCAGCCCGGACCTGGGGGGGCCCTACGAGCAGTACTTC.

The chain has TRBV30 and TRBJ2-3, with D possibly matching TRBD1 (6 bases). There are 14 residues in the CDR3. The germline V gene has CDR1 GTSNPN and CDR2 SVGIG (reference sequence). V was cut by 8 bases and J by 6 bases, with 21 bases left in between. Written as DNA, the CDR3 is TGTGCCGCAGGGGTGGGGGCCGGGTTGGATACGCAGTATTTT. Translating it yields CAAGVGAGLDTQYF.

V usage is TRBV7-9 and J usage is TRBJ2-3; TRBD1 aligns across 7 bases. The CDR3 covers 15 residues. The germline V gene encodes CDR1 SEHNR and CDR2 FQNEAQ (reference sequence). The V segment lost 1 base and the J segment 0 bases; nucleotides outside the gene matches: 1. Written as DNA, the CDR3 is TGTGCCAGCAGCTTAGTACAGGGGAGCACAGATACGCAGTATTTT. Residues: CASSLVQGSTDTQYF.

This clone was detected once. The chain's CDR3 is CASRYLTSVEQFF. The CDR3 nucleotides are TGTGCCAGCAGATATCTGACTAGCGTTGAGCAGTTCTTC. The chain combines TRBV6-5 with TRBJ2-1, with 8 bases lining up with TRBD2. The CDR3 sequence is 13 residues long. Germline CDR1 reads MNHEY; CDR2 reads SVGAGI. With 6 bases clipped from V and 9 bases from J, the junction kept 7 bases outside the gene matches.